The clone carrying this T cell receptor beta chain was recorded at least ten times. Its antigen is as yet unknown. A junction boundary mismatches the germline segment, possibly from a read error. In germline, CDR1 is KGHDR, CDR2 SFDVKD. The CDR3 covers 12 residues. One entry per CDR3 protein results from TCRdb running MiXCR on the 5' RACE reads. The sample records tens of thousands of distinct CDR3 sequences, approximately 5.3% being singletons. These data originate in a study of CD8 T cells in ankylosing spondylitis. Findings and caveats of the study: Certain motif variants had earlier been reported in reactive arthritis synovial fluid and blood. Reportedly, disease-linked clones are significantly enriched in ankylosing spondylitis patients' matched synovial fluid. Disease-associated clones were CD8+ and fairly uncommon in peripheral blood.

This receptor was taken from a male donor with ankylosing spondylitis or in good health (not recorded which). The sequencing input was blood, either unsorted or a sorted T cell fraction (not recorded which). The chain uses TRBV24-1 and TRBJ2-1; 11 bases map to TRBD1. CDR3 sequence: CATSDMGQGEVF. The CDR3, as DNA: TGTGCCACCAGTGATATGGGACAGGGGGAAGTCTTC.